A single sample is the source of the 14 T cell receptor beta chains below, sequenced in a study of blood T cell repertoires in COVID-19. Data came from immunoSEQ multiplex PCR; TCRdb stores just in-frame clones and leaves some out. The data hold tens of thousands of clones, with about 88% observed a single time. The sequencing input was peripheral blood. These receptors were obtained from a human donor in a cohort sampled during active COVID-19. The donor label of this sample is uncertain.

V is TRBV10-1 and J is TRBJ2-1; D is unclear. With 0 bases removed from V and 5 bases from J, the gap between germline ends came to 11 bases. The CDR3 has 15 amino acids. Germline assignment: CDR1 WNHNN and CDR2 SYGVQD (reference sequence). CDR3 nucleotides: TGCGCCAGCAGTGAGTCGATAGCTAGAAACAATGAGCAGTTCTTC. Residues: CASSESIARNNEQFF.

The sample holds one count of this clone. This chain links TRBV5-1 with TRBJ2-1, with 8 nucleotides matching TRBD1. The CDR3 runs to 18 residues. The V segment lost 2 bases and the J segment 7 bases; nucleotides outside the gene matches: 17. Germline CDR1 reads SGHRS; CDR2 reads YFSETQ. The CDR3 sequence: CASSFRDRKGRLGNEQFF. The CDR3 region has the DNA TGCGCCAGCAGCTTCCGGGACAGGAAGGGTAGGCTTGGGAATGAGCAGTTCTTC.

This clone has a single count. The genes are TRBV5-1 and TRBJ2-2; 9 nucleotides line up with TRBD2. Germline V gene sequence: CDR1 SGHRS, CDR2 YFSETQ. The CDR3 spans 16 residues. V gave up 4 bases and J gave up 1 base; unmatched junction bases: 5. As DNA, the CDR3 is TGCGCCAGCAGCCGGGGACTAGCTCAGAACACCGGGGAGCTGTTTTTT. This codes for CASSRGLAQNTGELFF.

V is TRBV2 and J is TRBJ2-7, with 9 bases fitting TRBD2. Germline V gene sequence: CDR1 SNHLY, CDR2 FYNNEI. There are 14 residues in the CDR3. Germline trimming cut 5 bases from V and 3 bases from J; bases unmatched to any gene: 5. CDR3 in DNA: TGTGCCAGCAGTCGTAGCGGGGGTCTCTACGAGCAGTACTTC. Its protein is CASSRSGGLYEQYF. The full variable domain, its missing parts supplied by reference TRBV2 and TRBJ2-7, is EPEVTQTPSHQVTQMGQEVILRCVPISNHLYFYWYRQILGQKVEFLVSFYNNEISEKSEIFDDQFSVERPDGSNFTLKIRSTKLEDSAMYFCASSRSGGLYEQYFGPGTRLTVT.

This clone was seen a few times. The genes are TRBV7-9 and TRBJ1-4, with D possibly TRBD1 on 6 matching bases. CDR1 is SEHNR, CDR2 FQNEAQ, per germline (reference sequence). Trimming took 1 base from V and 8 from J, leaving 23 bases between them. The CDR3 extends over 18 amino acids. The CDR3 DNA sequence: TGTGCCAGCAGCTTAGGCCCCCGGGACATCAGGGACGGGGAAAAACTGTTTTTT. This encodes CASSLGPRDIRDGEKLFF.

CDR3 coding DNA: TGTGCCAGCTTCACTAGTAACTCCTACGAGCAGTACTTC. The encoded protein is CASFTSNSYEQYF. The rearrangement joins TRBV28 to TRBJ2-7; D may be TRBD2 (5 bases). CDR1 is MDHEN, CDR2 SYDVKM, per germline. V was pared by 8 bases and J by 0 bases, with 11 bases between. The CDR3 is 13 residues long.

The count of this clone is one. The chain couples TRBV10-2 to TRBJ2-7; 7 bases agree with TRBD2. Germline loops: CDR1 WSHSY, CDR2 SAAADI. V shed 6 bases, J shed 3 bases, and the junction held 5 bases outside the gene matches. The CDR3 loop spans 13 amino acids. CDR3 amino acids: CASRLAPNYEQYF. The CDR3 nucleotides are TGCGCCAGCAGACTAGCGCCAAACTACGAGCAGTACTTC.

For the CDR3, the DNA is TGTGCCAGCAGCCCCGGGACAGGGTTACCGAAAGAGACCCAGTACTTC. It yields the protein CASSPGTGLPKETQYF. The V call is TRBV5-6, the J call TRBJ2-5; 9 nucleotides agree with TRBD1. The CDR3 is 16 residues long. Germline V gives CDR1 SGHDT, CDR2 YYEEEE. The V gene end was trimmed by 4 bases and the J gene end by 3 bases; junction bases not matched to a gene: 10.

This clone was seen just once. CDR3 in amino acids: CAWSLASGADTQYF. DNA for the CDR3: TGTGCCTGGAGCTTAGCTAGCGGAGCTGATACGCAGTATTTT. This chain uses TRBV30 with TRBJ2-3, with 7 bases identical to TRBD2. V lost 3 bases to trimming and J lost 6 bases; unmatched junction nucleotides: 9. This CDR3 contains 14 residues. CDR1 and CDR2 (germline): GTSNPN, SVGIG (reference sequence).

This chain links TRBV19 with TRBJ1-5; TRBD1 agrees at 7 bases. The CDR3 runs to 15 residues. Germline-derived CDR1 and CDR2 are LNHDA and SQIVND (reference sequence). The V gene end was trimmed by 6 bases and the J gene end by 3 bases; junction bases not matched to a gene: 8. The CDR3 spells CASSAYDRVNQPQHF. The CDR3 DNA reads as TGTGCCAGTAGCGCCTACGACAGGGTCAATCAGCCCCAGCATTTT.

This clone is a singleton in its sample. In nucleotides, the CDR3 is TGTGCCAGTAGTAAAAAGGCTAGCGGGAGTACCCCAGATACGCAGTATTTT. It yields the protein CASSKKASGSTPDTQYF. The chain is built from TRBV19 and TRBJ2-3; 10 bases match TRBD2. The CDR3 totals 17 residues. With 4 bases clipped from V and 4 bases from J, the junction kept 11 bases outside the gene matches. In germline, CDR1 is LNHDA, CDR2 SQIVND (reference sequence).

The DNA for the CDR3 is TGTGCCAGCAGTTCCAATCCCGGGACTAGCGGGAGGGGGTCCAAAAACATTCAGTACTTC. Its translation: CASSSNPGTSGRGSKNIQYF. This chain joins TRBV6-7 and TRBJ2-4, with 16 positions matching TRBD2. TRBV6-7 has ORF status, its function being uncertain. V was clipped by 4 bases and J by 2 bases; unmatched bases: 11. CDR3 size: 20 residues.

This chain connects TRBV11-2 to TRBJ2-3; tentative D call: TRBD2 (5 bases). Germline values: CDR1 SGHAT, CDR2 FQNNGV. V was clipped by 5 bases and J by 2 bases, with 14 bases between them. This CDR3 comprises 15 residues. CDR3 coding DNA: TGTGCCAGCAGCGCACTGCGGGCGATCACAGATACGCAGTATTTT. Encoded protein: CASSALRAITDTQYF.

The chain is built from TRBV5-1 and TRBJ1-1, with TRBD1 matching 8 bases. This CDR3 spans 15 amino acids. Trimming removed 4 bases from V and 4 bases from J; junction bases left unmatched: 9. CDR1 and CDR2 (germline): SGHRS, YFSETQ. CDR3 residues: CASSEGQEGRTEAFF. The CDR3 DNA follows: TGCGCCAGCAGCGAGGGACAGGAGGGACGCACTGAAGCTTTCTTT.